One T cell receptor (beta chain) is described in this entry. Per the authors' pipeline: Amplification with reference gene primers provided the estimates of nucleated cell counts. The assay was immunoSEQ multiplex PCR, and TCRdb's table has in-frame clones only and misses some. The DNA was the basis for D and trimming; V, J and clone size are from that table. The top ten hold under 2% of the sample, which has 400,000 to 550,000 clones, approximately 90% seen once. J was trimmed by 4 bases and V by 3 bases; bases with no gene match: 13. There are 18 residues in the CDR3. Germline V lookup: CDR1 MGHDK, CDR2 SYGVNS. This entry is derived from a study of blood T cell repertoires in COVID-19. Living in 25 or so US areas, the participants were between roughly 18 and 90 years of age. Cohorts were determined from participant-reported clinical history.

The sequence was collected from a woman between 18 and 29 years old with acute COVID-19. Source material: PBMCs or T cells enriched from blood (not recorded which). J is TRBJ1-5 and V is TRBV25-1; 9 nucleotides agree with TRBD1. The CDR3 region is CASSDPGTGKKGNQPQHF. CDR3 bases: TGTGCCAGCAGTGACCCAGGGACAGGGAAGAAAGGGAATCAGCCCCAGCATTTT.